This T cell receptor (beta chain) is from a study of blood T cell repertoires in COVID-19. The CDR3 has 14 residues. Germline values: CDR1 MGHRA, CDR2 YSYEKL. Trimming left V 0 bases short and J 2 bases short, with 7 bases between. Measured with immunoSEQ multiplex PCR; TCRdb has only the in-frame clones, and not every one. The sample yields 200,000 to 300,000 clones, about 83% seen once. Sequenced: peripheral blood. The sequence derives from a middle-aged man with acute or convalescent COVID-19. The chain carries TRBV4-1 and TRBJ1-2; the D is unclear. CDR3 DNA: TGCGCCAGCAGCCAAGACAGGTACAACTATGGCTACACCTTC. As protein: CASSQDRYNYGYTF.